These 15 T cell receptor beta chains were all obtained from the same sample, sequenced in a study of HIV-infected patients and healthy controls. The repertoire came from unfractionated whole blood and reflected all unsorted peripheral T cells. Alpha and beta constant-region primers primed reverse transcription of approximately 0.55 ug RNA. Using multiplexing indices, alpha and beta chain libraries were generated apart by chain-specific third strand synthesis. One entry per CDR3 protein results from TCRdb running MiXCR on the 5' RACE reads. The sample consists of some 25,000 distinct CDR3 sequences, 8.5% of them appearing once. The sequenced sample was blood. Receptors were obtained from an adult in good health.

This clonotype was detected many times. DNA for the CDR3: TGTGCCAGCAGCGTAGGGCTCTTCGGGAATTCACCCCTCCACTTT. This gives the protein CASSVGLFGNSPLHF. V and J are TRBV9 and TRBJ1-6; the D is unclear. The germline V gene has CDR1 SGDLS and CDR2 YYNGEE. V dropped 0 bases and J dropped 7 bases, with 11 bases sitting between them. There are 15 residues in the CDR3.

This clonotype has more than one count but fewer than ten. The gene calls are TRBV19 and TRBJ1-4, with a tentative D call TRBD1 (6 bases). CDR1 LNHDA and CDR2 SQIVND come from the germline V gene (reference sequence). V lost 5 bases and J 0 bases, leaving 16 bases between the germline ends. CDR3 length equals 17 residues. The CDR3 nucleotides read TGTGCCAGTAGTGGGGGCAGAACCGAGGCAACTAATGAAAAACTGTTTTTT. Translation: CASSGGRTEATNEKLFF.

In this sample, this clonotype turned up many times. This chain connects TRBV29-1 to TRBJ2-5; D is perhaps TRBD2 (6 bases). Looked up from germline, CDR1 is SQVTM and CDR2 is ANQGSEA. This CDR3 comprises 13 residues. The V and J ends lost 6 bases and 5 bases respectively, with 16 bases between them. In DNA form, the CDR3 reads TGCAGCGTCGGCGGGATGGACGTGGAGACCCAGTACTTC. Translated: CSVGGMDVETQYF.

Many counts were recorded for this clonotype. The chain employs TRBV5-1 and TRBJ2-3; no definite D call. The V end was cut by 1 base, the J end by 6 bases, with 9 bases between. The CDR3 consists of 13 residues. Germline CDR1 SGHRS, CDR2 YFSETQ. In nucleotides, the CDR3 is TGCGCCAGCAGCTTGCAGTTGACGGATACGCAGTATTTT. The encoded protein is CASSLQLTDTQYF.

At least ten counts were recorded for this clonotype. The gene calls are TRBV14 and TRBJ1-1; no definite D call. CDR1 and CDR2 (germline): SGHDN, FVKESK. V was clipped by 2 bases and J by 1 base, with 8 bases between them. This CDR3 spans 14 amino acids. DNA for the CDR3: TGTGCCAGCAGCCAATGGATGGCGAACACTGAAGCTTTCTTT. Amino acids: CASSQWMANTEAFF.

This clonotype appeared many times. V gene TRBV10-3 combines with J gene TRBJ1-4; D ambiguous. Germline CDR1 is ENHRY and CDR2 is SYGVKD. The V and J ends lost 3 bases and 2 bases respectively, with 4 bases between them. The CDR3 consists of 13 residues. The CDR3 nucleotides are TGTGCCATCAGTGAAGGGACTAATGAAAAACTGTTTTTT. It translates to CAISEGTNEKLFF.

DNA for the CDR3: TGTGCCAGCAGCTTAGTGGGGGGGGCCCCAGATACGCAGTATTTT. Its translation: CASSLVGGAPDTQYF. The rearrangement links TRBV7-2 to TRBJ2-3; D may be TRBD2 (7 bases). Germline CDR1 SGHTA, CDR2 FQGNSA. CDR3 length: 15 residues. The V and J ends lost 1 base and 4 bases respectively, with 12 bases between them. Full variable domain (rest looked up from reference TRBV7-2 and TRBJ2-3): GAGVSQSPSNKVTEKGKDVELRCDPISGHTALYWYRQSLGQGLEFLIYFQGNSAPDKSGLPSDRFSAERTGGSVSTLTIQRTQQEDSAVYLCASSLVGGAPDTQYFGPGTRLTVL.

The rearrangement links TRBV29-1 to TRBJ1-1; 10 bases match TRBD1. J gave up 3 bases and V 6 bases, and 10 bases lay outside the gene matches. The CDR3 covers 15 residues. Germline V lookup: CDR1 SQVTM, CDR2 ANQGSEA. The CDR3 DNA follows: TGCAGCGTGTGCCGGGACAGGGGCAGTGACACTGAAGCTTTCTTT. Protein: CSVCRDRGSDTEAFF.

The rearrangement joins TRBV6-5 to TRBJ2-7; D not certain. V was shortened by 7 bases and J by 4 bases, with 11 bases between the two germline ends. Germline lookup yields CDR1 MNHEY and CDR2 SVGAGI. This CDR3 contains 12 residues. In DNA, the CDR3 is TGTGCCAGCACCTCTCAAAAGTACGAGCAGTACTTC. This translates into CASTSQKYEQYF.

This clonotype was counted many times. V gene TRBV19 combines with J gene TRBJ1-1; a possible D gene is TRBD1 (5 bases). The CDR3 is made up of 15 amino acids. Germline CDR1 reads LNHDA; CDR2 reads SQIVND (reference sequence). Trimming took off 5 bases at V and 4 bases at J, with 17 bases between the two ends. CDR3: CASSPSWQGSTEAFF. The CDR3 DNA is TGTGCCAGTAGTCCCTCGTGGCAGGGTAGCACTGAAGCTTTCTTT. The full variable domain, in which reference TRBV19 and TRBJ1-1 provide the parts outside the CDR3, is DGGITQSPKYLFRKEGQNVTLSCEQNLNHDAMYWYRQDPGQGLRLIYYSQIVNDFQKGDIAEGYSVSREKKESFPLTVTSAQKNPTAFYLCASSPSWQGSTEAFFGQGTRLTVV.

This clonotype has at least ten counts. The rearrangement links TRBV27 to TRBJ2-6; D call uncertain. In germline, CDR1 is MNHEY, CDR2 SMNVEV (reference sequence). CDR3 length equals 11 residues. Trimming cost V 8 bases and J 5 bases, with 4 bases left between them. The DNA of the CDR3 is TGTGCCAGCGGACGGGCCAACGTCCTGACTTTC. Amino acid sequence: CASGRANVLTF.

The sample holds a few counts of this clonotype. The chain couples TRBV5-6 to TRBJ1-6; 7 bases align to TRBD1. V was clipped by 4 bases and J by 7 bases; unmatched bases: 8. CDR1 is SGHDT, CDR2 YYEEEE, per germline. CDR3 length equals 15 residues. This CDR3 is CASSGQVRGNSPLHF. The CDR3 region has the DNA TGTGCCAGCAGCGGACAGGTCCGGGGGAATTCACCCCTCCACTTT.

This clonotype was observed at least ten times. The V call is TRBV5-1, the J call TRBJ2-3, with 9 nucleotides matching TRBD1. Germline V gene lookup returns CDR1 SGHRS and CDR2 YFSETQ. Losses at the gene ends were 3 bases for V and 5 bases for J; bases not matched to a gene: 7. The CDR3 is 15 residues long. For the CDR3, the DNA is TGCGCCAGCAGCTCGACAGGGGGAGCGGTAGATACGCAGTATTTT. Translating gives CASSSTGGAVDTQYF.

This clonotype came up many times. The V call is TRBV5-6, the J call TRBJ2-1; D may correspond to TRBD1 or TRBD2 (5 bases each). This CDR3 contains 14 residues. Trimming removed 1 base at V and 5 bases at J, with 10 bases between. CDR1 and CDR2 from the germline V gene are SGHDT and YYEEEE. The CDR3 loop is CASSLSRGNNEQFF. CDR3 nucleotides: TGTGCCAGCAGCTTGAGTCGGGGCAACAATGAGCAGTTCTTC.

This clonotype was seen many times. The chain is built from TRBV6-6 and TRBJ2-6; D is undetermined. The CDR3 is 13 amino acids. Per germline, CDR1 MNHNY and CDR2 SVGAGI (reference sequence). Trimming removed 7 bases from V and 0 bases from J, with 4 bases in between. Here the CDR3 reads CASMSSGANVLTF. The CDR3 nucleotides are TGTGCCAGCATGAGCTCTGGGGCCAACGTCCTGACTTTC.